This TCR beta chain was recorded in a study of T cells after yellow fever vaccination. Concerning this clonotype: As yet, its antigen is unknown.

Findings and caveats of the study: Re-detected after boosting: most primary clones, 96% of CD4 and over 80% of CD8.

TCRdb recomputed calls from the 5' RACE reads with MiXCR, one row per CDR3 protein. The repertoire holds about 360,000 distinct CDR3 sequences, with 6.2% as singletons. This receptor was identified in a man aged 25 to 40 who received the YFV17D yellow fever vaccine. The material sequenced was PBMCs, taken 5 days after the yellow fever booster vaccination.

The CDR3 region has the DNA TGCGCCAGCAGTCACTGGGACAGTAATTCACCCCTCCACTTT. It translates to CASSHWDSNSPLHF. The chain links TRBV23-1 to TRBJ1-6, with 7 bases matching TRBD1. Being an ORF, TRBV23-1 has a function that is uncertain. CDR3 length: 14 residues. V lost 3 bases, J lost 6 bases, and 2 bases stayed unmatched.